The 21 T cell receptor beta chains in this list originate from one sample, sequenced in a study of T cells after posttransplantation cyclophosphamide (dated by TCRdb to the mid-2010s). Library creation used the immunoSEQ multiplex PCR assay. The source is immuneACCESS, and TCRdb retained only in-frame sequences with V and J called. Part of the clones is not carried over; for the studies checked, unresolved V genes explain less than half of this, and the remainder is unexplained. The sample has about 5,500 clones on record, 98% of them singletons. The ten most abundant clones make up 0.85% to 0.9% of the sample. Sample: memory CD4+ T cells sorted from PBMCs. All receptors derive from a man aged 35 to 55 in good health, CMV-negative, and a related stem cell transplant donor.

The CDR3 region has the DNA TGTGCCAGCAGCATACCACAGGGGGGGAGGTACGAGCAGTACTTC. It translates to CASSIPQGGRYEQYF. The rearrangement uses TRBV5-4 and TRBJ2-7; D may be TRBD1 (8 bases). Between the trimmed V and J ends, which lost 4 bases and 4 bases, there was a span of 18 bases. Germline loops: CDR1 SGHNT, CDR2 YYREEE (reference sequence). The CDR3 is made up of 15 amino acids.

J is TRBJ2-3 and V is TRBV13; maybe TRBD1 (7 bases). Per the germline V gene, CDR1 is PRHDT and CDR2 is FYEKMQ (reference sequence). The CDR3 spans 20 residues. The V gene lost 5 bases and the J gene lost 0 bases, with 27 bases spanning the gap. CDR3: CASSEMLAGQIKTSTDTQYF. In nucleotides, the CDR3 is TGTGCCAGCAGCGAAATGCTCGCGGGACAGATAAAAACTAGCACAGATACGCAGTATTTT.

This sequence joins TRBV7-2 and TRBJ2-7; 7 nucleotides agree with TRBD1. Germline V gives CDR1 SGHTA, CDR2 FQGNSA. The CDR3 has 13 residues. Trimming took 4 bases from V and 5 from J; bases not matched to a gene: 5. CDR3 in amino acids: CASSSTGVNEQYF. Written as DNA, the CDR3 is TGTGCCAGCAGCTCCACAGGGGTGAACGAGCAGTACTTC.

The rearrangement uses TRBV18 and TRBJ1-2, with 10 bases matching TRBD1. Unmatched junction bases numbered 6, after V lost 5 bases and J lost 3 bases. The CDR3 contains 15 residues. Per germline, CDR1 KGHSH and CDR2 LQKENI. In nucleotides, the CDR3 is TGTGCCAGCTCATCGCCCGGGACAGGGGACTATGGCTACACCTTC. The encoded protein is CASSSPGTGDYGYTF.

The chain links TRBV19 to TRBJ2-3; 10 bases match TRBD2. The CDR3 totals 18 residues. V was clipped by 5 bases and J by 0 bases; unmatched bases: 11. Germline CDR1 and CDR2: LNHDA and SQIVND (reference sequence). The CDR3 nucleotides read TGTGCCAGTAGTGGGAGCGGGAGGGGCCATCCTAGCACAGATACGCAGTATTTT. Its translation: CASSGSGRGHPSTDTQYF.

CDR3 loop: CASRPLRGTNEKLFF. CDR3 in DNA: TGTGCCAGCAGACCGCTCAGGGGAACTAATGAAAAACTGTTTTTT. V and J are TRBV6-5 and TRBJ1-4; tentative D call: TRBD1 (6 bases). CDR3 length: 15 residues. Germline V CDR1 and CDR2: MNHEY, SVGAGI. V dropped 6 bases and J dropped 1 base, with 12 bases sitting between them.

This chain uses TRBV7-2 with TRBJ2-3; unclear D gene. Germline V CDR1 and CDR2: SGHTA, FQGNSA. The germline V and J ends were trimmed by 4 bases and 3 bases, with 8 bases remaining between them. This CDR3 is 13 amino acids long. CDR3 DNA: TGTGCCAGCAGCTCCCAGAGGACAGATACGCAGTATTTT. Protein: CASSSQRTDTQYF.

V usage is TRBV6-5 and J usage is TRBJ2-1, with D possibly matching TRBD2 (6 bases). This CDR3 is built from 15 residues. V gave up 5 bases and J gave up 5 bases, with 16 bases separating them. The germline V gene encodes CDR1 MNHEY and CDR2 SVGAGI. This chain's CDR3 is CASSTPSVGNNEQFF. CDR3 coding DNA: TGTGCCAGCAGTACTCCTAGCGTCGGCAACAATGAGCAGTTCTTC.

The genes are TRBV28 and TRBJ2-5; 7 positions agree with TRBD1. Germline loops: CDR1 MDHEN, CDR2 SYDVKM. CDR3 size: 15 residues. J was trimmed by 2 bases and V by 3 bases; bases with no gene match: 6. The DNA of the CDR3 is TGTGCCAGCAGTTTCTTCGACAGGGTTCAAGAGACCCAGTACTTC. This translates into CASSFFDRVQETQYF.

The chain is built from TRBV7-6 and TRBJ2-7; D is possibly TRBD1 (6 bases). Per the germline V gene, CDR1 is SGHVS and CDR2 is FNYEAQ. V lost 4 bases to trimming and J lost 3 bases, with 7 bases between them. The length of the CDR3 is 12 residues. As DNA, the CDR3 is TGTGCCAGCAGCTCGACAGGCTACGAGCAGTACTTC. Translated: CASSSTGYEQYF.

This chain joins TRBV5-1 and TRBJ1-2, with D possibly being TRBD1 (6 bases). V lost 0 bases, J lost 7 bases, and 10 bases lay in between. Germline CDR1 and CDR2: SGHRS and YFSETQ. The CDR3 has 13 amino acids. The CDR3 loop is CASSLDRELGYTF. CDR3 coding DNA: TGCGCCAGCAGCTTGGACAGGGAACTTGGCTACACCTTC.

The chain combines TRBV2 with TRBJ1-2; 7 bases align to TRBD1. The V segment lost 7 bases and the J segment 9 bases; nucleotides outside the gene matches: 14. The CDR3 has 14 amino acids. Per germline, CDR1 SNHLY and CDR2 FYNNEI. CDR3 loop: CASNGRQGRESYTF. Here the CDR3 DNA reads TGTGCCAGCAATGGTAGACAGGGTCGGGAAAGCTACACCTTC.

V is TRBV19 and J is TRBJ2-3; D may be TRBD2 (7 bases). The germline V and J ends were trimmed by 5 bases and 0 bases, with 15 bases remaining between them. The CDR3 runs to 16 residues. Germline CDR1 and CDR2: LNHDA and SQIVND (reference sequence). The CDR3 region is CASSGGGHPSTDTQYF. The CDR3 DNA reads as TGTGCCAGTAGTGGGGGGGGACACCCTAGCACAGATACGCAGTATTTT.

The V and J genes are TRBV30 and TRBJ1-1; D not certain. This CDR3 has 14 residues. V gave up 2 bases and J gave up 3 bases, with 13 bases separating them. Germline V gives CDR1 GTSNPN, CDR2 SVGIG (reference sequence). The CDR3 bases are TGTGCCTGGAGTCGCCACAACGCCCACACTGAAGCTTTCTTT. Protein: CAWSRHNAHTEAFF.

V usage is TRBV19 and J usage is TRBJ2-7, with TRBD2 matching over 11 bases. CDR3 length equals 15 residues. V dropped 1 base and J dropped 2; count of bases not matched to a gene: 1. Germline CDR1 LNHDA, CDR2 SQIVND (reference sequence). CDR3 DNA: TGTGCCAGTAGTATAGGACTAGCGGGAACCTACGAGCAGTACTTC. Translated, it gives CASSIGLAGTYEQYF. The whole variable domain, filled in from reference TRBV19 and TRBJ2-7, reads DGGITQSPKYLFRKEGQNVTLSCEQNLNHDAMYWYRQDPGQGLRLIYYSQIVNDFQKGDIAEGYSVSREKKESFPLTVTSAQKNPTAFYLCASSIGLAGTYEQYFGPGTRLTVT.

V is TRBV28 and J is TRBJ2-5; the match to TRBD2 covers 13 bases. The CDR3 covers 16 residues. J gave up 2 bases and V 2 bases, and 2 bases lay outside the gene matches. The germline gives CDR1 MDHEN, CDR2 SYDVKM. The CDR3 nucleotides are TGTGCCAGCAGTTTAACGGGACTAGCGGGACAAGAGACCCAGTACTTC. This translates into CASSLTGLAGQETQYF.

The chain recombines TRBV5-1 with TRBJ2-2; TRBD1 agrees at 8 bases. Germline V gene data show CDR1 as SGHRS and CDR2 as YFSETQ. CDR3 length equals 16 residues. V was clipped by 2 bases and J by 5 bases; unmatched bases: 8. CDR3: CASSFTGTGRTGELFF. CDR3 DNA: TGCGCCAGCAGCTTTACTGGGACAGGAAGGACCGGGGAGCTGTTTTTT. The whole variable domain, remainder taken from reference TRBV5-1 and TRBJ2-2, is KAGVTQTPRYLIKTRGQQVTLSCSPISGHRSVSWYQQTPGQGLQFLFEYFSETQRNKGNFPGRFSGRQFSNSRSEMNVSTLELGDSALYLCASSFTGTGRTGELFFGEGSRLTVL.

The V and J genes are TRBV7-2 and TRBJ2-1; 11 bases match TRBD2. This CDR3 is 16 amino acids long. J was trimmed by 7 bases and V by 2 bases; bases with no gene match: 7. Germline V gives CDR1 SGHTA, CDR2 FQGNSA. The CDR3 DNA is TGTGCCAGCAGCTTAAATAGCGGGAGGGGTTGGAATGAGCAGTTCTTC. Translating it yields CASSLNSGRGWNEQFF. Looking up the rest from reference TRBV7-2 and TRBJ2-1 gives the full variable domain: GAGVSQSPSNKVTEKGKDVELRCDPISGHTALYWYRQSLGQGLEFLIYFQGNSAPDKSGLPSDRFSAERTGGSVSTLTIQRTQQEDSAVYLCASSLNSGRGWNEQFFGPGTRLTVL.

The gene calls are TRBV11-3 and TRBJ2-1; 8 bases line up with TRBD1. Per germline, CDR1 SGHNT and CDR2 YENEEA. With 5 bases clipped from V and 5 bases from J, the junction kept 11 bases outside the gene matches. This CDR3 has 16 amino acids. The CDR3 spells CASSEGWTGSDNEQFF. CDR3 nucleotides: TGTGCCAGCAGCGAAGGATGGACAGGGAGTGACAATGAGCAGTTCTTC.

J is TRBJ2-7 and V is TRBV18; possible D gene TRBD1, 5 bases. Germline V gives CDR1 KGHSH, CDR2 LQKENI. This CDR3 is built from 14 residues. V was shortened by 6 bases and J by 0 bases, with 12 bases between the two germline ends. The CDR3 DNA is TGTGCCAGCTCGGCCGACAGTTCCTCCTACGAGCAGTACTTC. This translates into CASSADSSSYEQYF. The full variable domain, rest sourced from reference TRBV18 and TRBJ2-7, is NAGVMQNPRHLVRRRGQEARLRCSPMKGHSHVYWYRQLPEEGLKFMVYLQKENIIDESGMPKERFSAEFPKEGPSILRIQQVVRGDSAAYFCASSADSSSYEQYFGPGTRLTVT.

The chain carries TRBV18 and TRBJ2-5, with D hard to call. V shed 3 bases and J shed 5 bases, with 13 bases lying between them. The CDR3 has 14 amino acids. CDR1 and CDR2 (germline): KGHSH, LQKENI. DNA of the CDR3: TGTGCCAGCTCACCTCCGGCCGGGTGGGAGACCCAGTACTTC. Amino acid sequence: CASSPPAGWETQYF.